This is a list of T cell receptor beta chains from one sample in a study of Ad26.COV2.S vaccination and SARS-CoV-2 variants. Generated by immunoSEQ multiplex PCR, the TCRdb table keeps only in-frame clones and is missing some. The repertoire holds 300,000 to 350,000 clones, 85% to 90% seen once, with 5.5% in the top ten. Sequencing used peripheral blood, obtained in a trial of Ad26.COV2.S vaccine versus placebo. The receptors come from a person aged 18-65 years who received the Ad26.COV2.S COVID-19 vaccine or a placebo. The CDR3 runs from the conserved cysteine through the conserved F or W. A D gene is named only where the DNA matches it firmly. Only some rows state a clone size, as once, few, many or a class for expanded clones.

>.|TRBJ2-7|.|TRBV27|13
CASSYRSSYEQYF
TGTGCCAGCAGTTACCGGAGCTCCTACGAGCAGTACTTC
>TRBD2|TRBJ2-4|.|TRBV5-8|16
CASSLGLAGGPDIQYF
TGTGCCAGCAGCCTGGGACTAGCGGGGGGGCCTGACATTCAGTACTTC
>TRBD1|TRBJ1-2|.|TRBV6-6|21
CASSNLRDRGLVRVANYGYTF
TGTGCCAGCAGCAACCTACGGGACAGGGGGCTGGTAAGGGTAGCTAACTATGGCTACACCTTC
>.|TRBJ2-3|.|TRBV29-1|14
CSVKSQGSTDTQYF
TGCAGCGTAAAAAGCCAGGGTAGCACAGATACGCAGTATTTT
>.|TRBJ2-3|.|TRBV4-1|18
CASSQESQIVTSTDTQYF
TGCGCCAGCAGCCAAGAATCACAGATTGTGACTAGCACAGATACGCAGTATTTT
>.|TRBJ1-1|.|TRBV18|13
CASSRPSNTEAFF
TGTGCCAGCTCACGACCCTCGAACACTGAAGCTTTCTTT
>.|TRBJ2-7|few|TRBV10-1|13
CASSEGRGYEQYF
TGCGCCAGCAGTGAGGGCAGGGGCTACGAGCAGTACTTC
>TRBD2|TRBJ2-1|.|TRBV4-2|17
CASSLGTSDSSYNEQFF
TGTGCCAGCAGCCTGGGGACTAGCGACAGCTCCTACAATGAGCAGTTCTTC
>.|TRBJ1-1|.|TRBV19|14
CASSKVLMNTEAFF
TGTGCCAGTAGTAAGGTTCTCATGAACACTGAAGCTTTCTTT
>TRBD1|TRBJ1-1|.|TRBV13|13
CASSAGTGAQAFF
TGTGCCAGCAGCGCCGGGACAGGGGCCCAAGCTTTCTTT
>.|TRBJ1-5|.|TRBV2|13
CASSVGGLQPQHF
TGTGCCAGCAGTGTGGGGGGTCTGCAGCCCCAGCATTTT
>TRBD1|TRBJ1-1|.|TRBV5-6|16
CASSFPGQGMGTEAFF
TGTGCCAGCAGCTTCCCGGGACAGGGAATGGGCACTGAAGCTTTCTTT
>.|TRBJ1-6|.|TRBV5-1|13
CASSSDGNSPLHF
TGCGCCAGCAGCTCCGACGGAAATTCACCCCTCCACTTT
>.|TRBJ2-1|.|TRBV11-2|15
CASSLLQGSYNEQFF
TGTGCCAGCAGCTTACTCCAGGGCTCCTACAATGAGCAGTTCTTC
>TRBD2|TRBJ2-1|.|TRBV11-3|16
CASSLGGLAAINEQFF
TGTGCCAGCAGCTTAGGGGGACTAGCGGCAATAAATGAGCAGTTCTTC
>TRBD1|TRBJ2-7|.|TRBV6-5|13
CASSPGTAYEQYF
TGTGCCAGCAGCCCCGGGACAGCCTACGAGCAGTACTTC
>.|TRBJ2-1|.|TRBV3-1/TRBV3-2|16
CASSQLRGITGNEQFF
TGTGCCAGCAGCCAATTGAGAGGGATCACCGGCAATGAGCAGTTCTTC
>TRBD2|TRBJ2-1|.|TRBV5-1|16
CASSAPGTSGSSEQFF
TGCGCCAGCAGCGCCCCCGGGACTAGCGGGAGTAGTGAGCAGTTCTTC
>TRBD1|TRBJ1-2|.|TRBV5-1|12
CASSGDSYGYTF
TGCGCCAGCAGTGGGGACAGCTATGGCTACACCTTC
>.|TRBJ2-7|.|TRBV2|12
CASKEGMGEQYF
TGTGCCAGCAAGGAAGGGATGGGCGAGCAGTACTTC
>.|TRBJ1-2|once|TRBV9|17
CASSVATGASRAYGYTF
TGTGCCAGCAGCGTAGCTACGGGCGCTTCAAGGGCGTATGGCTACACCTTC
>.|TRBJ2-5|.|TRBV18|16
CASSPPNRVLGETQYF
TGTGCCAGCTCACCACCGAACAGGGTGTTGGGAGAGACCCAGTACTTC
>.|TRBJ2-2|.|TRBV25-1|15
CASSPQTGYTGELFF
TGTGCCAGCAGTCCCCAGACAGGATACACCGGGGAGCTGTTTTTT
>.|TRBJ2-2|.|TRBV6-5|14
CASNIISGPGELFF
TGTGCCAGCAACATCATCAGCGGCCCCGGGGAGCTGTTTTTT
>.|TRBJ2-1|.|TRBV4-3|13
CASSPLIGNEQFF
TGCGCCAGCAGCCCGCTTATTGGTAATGAGCAGTTCTTC
>.|TRBJ1-3|once|TRBV7-2|15
CASSPRSHAGNTIYF
TGTGCCAGCAGCCCTCGGTCACACGCTGGAAACACCATATATTTT
>.|TRBJ2-1|.|TRBV7-9|14
CASSLALARDEQFF
TGTGCCAGCAGCTTAGCGCTCGCGAGAGATGAGCAGTTCTTC
>.|TRBJ2-7|.|TRBV7-2|15
CASSPQRAGAYEQYF
TGTGCCAGCAGCCCGCAGCGGGCAGGGGCCTACGAGCAGTACTTC
>TRBD2|TRBJ2-2|.|TRBV4-3|17
CASSQETAGGSAGELFF
TGCGCCAGCAGCCAAGAAACGGCGGGAGGATCAGCCGGGGAGCTGTTTTTT
>TRBD1|TRBJ1-1|.|TRBV2|12
CASSGQGAPAFF
TGTGCCAGCAGCGGACAGGGGGCGCCGGCTTTCTTT
>.|TRBJ1-1|.|TRBV9|16
CASSVVQAGWRTEAFF
TGTGCCAGCAGCGTAGTTCAGGCAGGGTGGAGGACTGAAGCTTTCTTT
>.|TRBJ1-2|once|TRBV13|16
CASSLDKSGINYGYTF
TGTGCCAGCAGCTTAGACAAGAGCGGGATTAACTATGGCTACACCTTC
>.|TRBJ1-2|.|TRBV7-9|13
CASSERNSDGYTF
TGTGCCAGCAGCGAGAGGAATTCGGATGGCTACACCTTC
>.|TRBJ1-2|.|TRBV7-8|15
CASSSQGGGSSGYTF
TGTGCCAGCAGCTCACAAGGGGGGGGAAGTTCGGGCTACACCTTC
>.|TRBJ1-2|.|TRBV28|13
CASSLDSLYGYTF
TGTGCCAGCAGTCTCGACAGCCTCTATGGCTACACCTTC
>.|TRBJ1-1|.|TRBV5-1|14
CASSWGGVGTEAFF
TGCGCCAGCAGCTGGGGAGGGGTGGGCACTGAAGCTTTCTTT
>TRBD2|TRBJ2-5|.|TRBV12-3/TRBV12-4|13
CASTALAPETQYF
TGTGCCAGCACCGCACTAGCGCCAGAGACCCAGTACTTC
>TRBD1|TRBJ1-1|.|TRBV19|15
CASSISTGGGTEAFF
TGTGCCAGTAGTATTTCGACAGGGGGTGGTACTGAAGCTTTCTTT
>.|TRBJ2-3|.|TRBV7-9|15
CASSLGRLRPDTQYF
TGTGCCAGCAGCTTAGGGAGATTGCGACCCGATACGCAGTATTTT
>TRBD1|TRBJ1-1|.|TRBV6-2/TRBV6-3|15
CASSHLDRVEAEAFF
TGTGCCAGCAGCCACCTGGACAGGGTTGAGGCTGAAGCTTTCTTT
>TRBD1|TRBJ1-2|.|TRBV6-2/TRBV6-3|16
CASSYSDRGVYYGYTF
TGTGCCAGCAGTTACTCGGACAGGGGCGTCTACTATGGCTACACCTTC
>.|TRBJ2-1|.|TRBV18|17
CASSHLAKEYVHNEQFF
TGTGCCAGCTCGCACCTAGCTAAGGAATACGTACACAATGAGCAGTTCTTC
>.|TRBJ2-7|.|TRBV4-1|12
CASSPRFDEQYF
TGCGCCAGCAGCCCCCGGTTCGACGAGCAGTACTTC
>.|TRBJ2-6|.|TRBV5-1|15
CASSLVASGANVLTF
TGCGCCAGCAGCTTGGTAGCCTCTGGGGCCAACGTCCTGACTTTC
>.|TRBJ1-4|.|TRBV5-6|15
CASRYWGGVAEKLFF
TGTGCCAGCAGATATTGGGGCGGAGTGGCCGAAAAACTGTTTTTT